These T cell receptor beta chains were read from a single sample in a study of shared clonotypes between healthy human individuals. TCRdb's table, derived via immunoSEQ multiplex PCR, lists solely in-frame clones and lacks some. This table has roughly 1,800,000 clones, about 95% appearing once. The specimen sequenced was naive CD8+ T cells sorted from blood. These receptors all stem from a man aged 18 to 30 in good health. Each CDR3 is given with its conserved first and last residue.

J: TRBJ2-7
V: TRBV21-1
CDR3: CASRDPGQGVYEQYF

J: TRBJ2-7
V: TRBV5-8
CDR3: CASGEVAGALAGGSYEQYF

J: TRBJ1-1
V: TRBV10-2
CDR3: CASSGTDRVANTEAFF

J: TRBJ2-5
V: TRBV2
CDR3: CASLPGGEDQETQYF

J: TRBJ1-6
V: TRBV4-1
CDR3: CASSQSSAALFPLHF

J: TRBJ2-5
V: TRBV7-9
CDR3: CASSPPSGRHQETQYF

J: TRBJ2-4
V: TRBV7-9
CDR3: CASSLEGTGVKNIQYF

J: TRBJ2-7
V: TRBV28
CDR3: CASSASYEQYF

J: TRBJ2-1
V: TRBV6-5
CDR3: CASSYLRGGTNEQFF

J: TRBJ2-7
V: TRBV2
CDR3: CASSEAAGTIYEQYF

J: TRBJ2-7
V: TRBV30
CDR3: CAWGGTSGRSEQYF

J: TRBJ1-2
V: TRBV25-1
CDR3: CASSEPTEKGGYTF

J: TRBJ2-1
V: TRBV5-1
CDR3: CASSFNGAYNNEQFF

J: TRBJ1-2
V: TRBV19
CDR3: CASSIVPLSRGYTF

J: TRBJ1-1
V: TRBV5-1
CDR3: CASSLGQGLSLSTEAFF

J: TRBJ1-5
V: TRBV6-9
CDR3: CASSFGRHADSNQPQHF

J: TRBJ2-1
V: TRBV4-1
CDR3: CASSQVVASGRSEQFF

J: TRBJ2-5
V: TRBV5-1
CDR3: CASSGTGEETQYF

J: TRBJ2-7
V: TRBV30
CDR3: CAWTHGGLHEQYF

J: TRBJ1-5
V: TRBV7-6
CDR3: CASSLTGGEQPQHF

J: TRBJ1-5
V: TRBV15
CDR3: CATSRDLGGGQPQHF

J: TRBJ2-5
V: TRBV10-1
CDR3: CASNGQGHQETQYF

J: TRBJ2-7
V: TRBV5-4
CDR3: CASSLGSLAEQYF

J: TRBJ1-5
V: TRBV2
CDR3: CASSESAASNQPQHF

J: TRBJ1-2
V: TRBV13
CDR3: CASSFNGPNYGYTF

J: TRBJ2-3
V: TRBV5-6
CDR3: CASKLAGGRSTDTQYF

J: TRBJ2-7
V: TRBV5-6
CDR3: CASSLSGLAGGYEQYF

J: TRBJ1-2
V: TRBV6-5
CDR3: CASSYGEGVYGYTF

J: TRBJ2-5
V: TRBV15
CDR3: CATSRDTGGGGDQETQYF

J: TRBJ2-1
V: TRBV10-2
CDR3: CASSEPFPVDEQFF

J: TRBJ1-1
V: TRBV25-1
CDR3: CASGDREAFF

J: TRBJ2-3
V: TRBV6-5
CDR3: CASTPALGTDTQYF

J: TRBJ1-6
V: TRBV5-6
CDR3: CASSLLGVGSPLHF

J: TRBJ2-7
V: TRBV4-1
CDR3: CASSQEGVAGGTYEQYF

J: TRBJ2-7
V: TRBV30
CDR3: CAWSVWDNYEQYF

J: TRBJ1-3
V: TRBV5-8
CDR3: CASSLAAGGNTIYF

J: TRBJ2-1
V: TRBV25-1
CDR3: CASSVRWDEQFF

J: TRBJ2-7
V: TRBV2
CDR3: CARGDRVYEQYF

J: TRBJ2-7
V: TRBV28
CDR3: CASSHNSYEQYF

J: TRBJ2-1
V: TRBV4-3
CDR3: CASSQVTGETYNEQFF

J: TRBJ2-2
V: TRBV7-2
CDR3: CASSLNLQGTGELFF

J: TRBJ2-7
V: TRBV2
CDR3: CASSEGGNSYEQYF

J: TRBJ1-5
V: TRBV6-1
CDR3: CASSERQAPNQPQHF

J: TRBJ2-2
V: TRBV27
CDR3: CASSRRWRDTGELFF

J: TRBJ2-1
V: TRBV7-9
CDR3: CASSSDRGVQFF

J: TRBJ2-2
V: TRBV19
CDR3: CASSFDGAGELFF

J: TRBJ2-7
V: TRBV5-4
CDR3: CASSLYRDYEQYF

J: TRBJ2-1
V: TRBV9
CDR3: CASSVALRAGGDEQFF

J: TRBJ2-1
V: TRBV4-1
CDR3: CASSLATAGGSSHNEQFF

J: TRBJ2-3
V: TRBV7-9
CDR3: CASSLDFGGGRADTQYF

J: TRBJ2-7
V: TRBV11-2
CDR3: CASSPGVAQDEQYF

J: TRBJ1-6
V: TRBV5-4
CDR3: CASSDIGGPTLNSPLHF

J: TRBJ2-3
V: TRBV6-5
CDR3: CASSNFPADTQYF

J: TRBJ1-4
V: TRBV5-1
CDR3: CASSPLAGERGNEKLFF

J: TRBJ2-1
V: TRBV30
CDR3: CAWAGLGTTGVGEQFF

J: TRBJ2-7
V: TRBV6-5
CDR3: CASSYLPWRESYEQYF